A selection of T cell receptor beta chains follows, all from one sample in a study of response to subunit inactivated influenza vaccine. Via MiXCR, TCRdb re-called the RT-PCR reads, giving one row per CDR3 protein. The sample has 450,000 to 600,000 distinct CDR3 sequences, 15% to 20% seen once; the top ten hold over 2.5%. Sequenced material: CD4+ T cells sorted from PBMCs, taken 23 months after vaccination. The origin of the receptors is a man between 50 and 70 years old who received an inactivated influenza vaccine. The CDR3 runs from the conserved cysteine through the conserved F or W. Fields, in order: D gene, V gene, J gene, clone size, CDR3 protein, CDR3 DNA. D genes are given only for firm matches. Size values are once, few and many counts, or a class for expanded clones, and some rows have none.

D gene: NA; V gene: TRBV12-3/TRBV12-4; J gene: TRBJ1-5; clone size: many; CDR3 protein: CASSLGGPQHF; CDR3 DNA: TGTGCCAGCAGTTTAGGGGGGCCCCAGCATTTT
D gene: NA; V gene: TRBV5-1; J gene: TRBJ2-7; clone size: NA; CDR3 protein: CASSLYPQSYEQYF; CDR3 DNA: TGCGCCAGCAGCTTGTATCCGCAGTCTTACGAGCAGTACTTC
D gene: NA; V gene: TRBV5-5; J gene: TRBJ1-6; clone size: few; CDR3 protein: CASSSLGLGSPLHF; CDR3 DNA: TGTGCCAGCAGCTCCTTGGGGCTTGGTTCACCCCTCCACTTT
D gene: TRBD1; V gene: TRBV4-1; J gene: TRBJ2-7; clone size: few; CDR3 protein: CASSPTPGQGKYEQYF; CDR3 DNA: TGCGCCAGCAGCCCCACCCCGGGACAGGGGAAATACGAGCAGTACTTC
D gene: TRBD1; V gene: TRBV14; J gene: TRBJ1-2; clone size: NA; CDR3 protein: CASSQQGATNYGYTF; CDR3 DNA: TGTGCCAGCAGCCAACAGGGGGCAACTAACTATGGCTACACCTTC
D gene: TRBD2; V gene: TRBV18; J gene: TRBJ2-3; clone size: NA; CDR3 protein: CASSSSSGTSTDTQYF; CDR3 DNA: TGTGCCAGCTCATCGTCTAGCGGAACTAGCACAGATACGCAGTATTTT
D gene: NA; V gene: TRBV7-8; J gene: TRBJ2-5; clone size: once; CDR3 protein: CASSGTPQGTQYF; CDR3 DNA: TGTGCCAGCAGCGGGACTCCCCAGGGGACCCAGTACTTC
D gene: NA; V gene: TRBV20-1; J gene: TRBJ2-5; clone size: NA; CDR3 protein: CSARRADQETQYF; CDR3 DNA: TGCAGTGCTCGGCGGGCGGACCAAGAGACCCAGTACTTC
D gene: TRBD2; V gene: TRBV29-1; J gene: TRBJ2-3; clone size: NA; CDR3 protein: CSVVGSGSKGTDTQYF; CDR3 DNA: TGCAGCGTTGTAGGTAGCGGGAGTAAAGGCACAGATACGCAGTATTTT
D gene: NA; V gene: TRBV5-1; J gene: TRBJ2-1; clone size: few; CDR3 protein: CASSPRLGSGEQFF; CDR3 DNA: TGCGCCAGCAGCCCCAGACTAGGGAGCGGTGAGCAGTTCTTC
D gene: NA; V gene: TRBV2; J gene: TRBJ2-1; clone size: NA; CDR3 protein: CASTIQGSNEQFF; CDR3 DNA: TGTGCCAGCACTATCCAGGGGTCCAATGAGCAGTTCTTC
D gene: NA; V gene: TRBV7-8; J gene: TRBJ2-2; clone size: NA; CDR3 protein: CASSLVRGELFF; CDR3 DNA: TGTGCCAGCAGCTTGGTTCGGGGGGAGCTGTTTTTT
D gene: TRBD1; V gene: TRBV4-3; J gene: TRBJ2-3; clone size: few; CDR3 protein: CASSPGRGRRDTQYF; CDR3 DNA: TGCGCCAGCAGCCCTGGAAGGGGGCGCCGAGATACGCAGTATTTT
D gene: NA; V gene: TRBV20-1; J gene: TRBJ2-3; clone size: NA; CDR3 protein: CSAVYGPGAITDTQYF; CDR3 DNA: TGCAGTGCCGTCTATGGTCCAGGGGCTATCACAGATACGCAGTATTTT
D gene: TRBD2; V gene: TRBV6-1; J gene: TRBJ2-5; clone size: many; CDR3 protein: CASSPPREGLETQYF; CDR3 DNA: TGTGCCAGCAGCCCCCCTCGGGAGGGCTTGGAGACCCAGTACTTC
D gene: TRBD1; V gene: TRBV18; J gene: TRBJ1-3; clone size: few; CDR3 protein: CASSPSIATGVFSGNTIYF; CDR3 DNA: TGTGCCAGCTCACCATCAATTGCGACAGGGGTTTTCTCTGGAAACACCATATATTTT
D gene: TRBD1; V gene: TRBV6-1; J gene: TRBJ1-1; clone size: NA; CDR3 protein: CASSRDRVGNTEAFF; CDR3 DNA: TGTGCCAGCAGCCGGGACAGGGTTGGGAACACTGAAGCTTTCTTT
D gene: NA; V gene: TRBV7-9; J gene: TRBJ1-1; clone size: many; CDR3 protein: CASSFQPGNTEAFF; CDR3 DNA: TGTGCCAGCAGCTTCCAGCCCGGGAACACTGAAGCTTTCTTT
D gene: NA; V gene: TRBV6-5; J gene: TRBJ2-5; clone size: NA; CDR3 protein: CASSYGIAAETQYF; CDR3 DNA: TGTGCCAGCAGTTACGGAATTGCGGCAGAGACCCAGTACTTC
D gene: NA; V gene: TRBV14; J gene: TRBJ1-1; clone size: few; CDR3 protein: CASSQVGHLGWGNTEAFF; CDR3 DNA: TGTGCCAGCAGCCAAGTCGGTCACCTCGGCTGGGGTAACACTGAAGCTTTCTTT
D gene: TRBD1; V gene: TRBV5-6; J gene: TRBJ1-3; clone size: NA; CDR3 protein: CASSDGTGPGNTIYF; CDR3 DNA: TGTGCCAGCAGCGACGGGACAGGGCCTGGAAACACCATATATTTT
D gene: NA; V gene: TRBV2; J gene: TRBJ1-2; clone size: few; CDR3 protein: CASRQGSNYGYTF; CDR3 DNA: TGTGCCAGCAGACAGGGTTCGAACTATGGCTACACCTTC
D gene: NA; V gene: TRBV4-1; J gene: TRBJ2-2; clone size: few; CDR3 protein: CASSLSSANTGELFF; CDR3 DNA: TGCGCCAGCAGCCTGTCGAGCGCGAACACCGGGGAGCTGTTTTTT
D gene: TRBD1; V gene: TRBV20-1; J gene: TRBJ2-7; clone size: few; CDR3 protein: CSAGVTGVSYEQYF; CDR3 DNA: TGCAGTGCTGGAGTCACAGGGGTTTCCTACGAGCAGTACTTC
D gene: NA; V gene: TRBV7-2; J gene: TRBJ2-7; clone size: NA; CDR3 protein: CASSLGQTLREEQYF; CDR3 DNA: TGTGCCAGCAGCTTGGGACAAACCCTACGAGAAGAGCAGTACTTC
D gene: NA; V gene: TRBV12-3/TRBV12-4; J gene: TRBJ1-5; clone size: few; CDR3 protein: CASSLQDSNQPQHF; CDR3 DNA: TGTGCCAGCAGTTTGCAGGATAGCAATCAGCCCCAGCATTTT
D gene: TRBD1; V gene: TRBV4-1; J gene: TRBJ2-1; clone size: many; CDR3 protein: CASSQSGQGAANEQFF; CDR3 DNA: TGCGCCAGCAGCCAATCCGGACAGGGGGCGGCGAATGAGCAGTTCTTC
D gene: TRBD1; V gene: TRBV4-1; J gene: TRBJ2-5; clone size: few; CDR3 protein: CASSPLGQGVETQYF; CDR3 DNA: TGCGCCAGCAGCCCTCTAGGACAGGGGGTAGAGACCCAGTACTTC
D gene: TRBD2; V gene: TRBV12-3/TRBV12-4; J gene: TRBJ2-3; clone size: many; CDR3 protein: CASSLSSGRFGDTQYF; CDR3 DNA: TGTGCCAGCAGTTTGAGTAGCGGGAGGTTTGGAGATACGCAGTATTTT
D gene: NA; V gene: TRBV29-1; J gene: TRBJ1-2; clone size: NA; CDR3 protein: CSVGGVNYGYTF; CDR3 DNA: TGCAGCGTTGGGGGGGTTAACTATGGCTACACCTTC
D gene: TRBD1; V gene: TRBV7-2; J gene: TRBJ2-3; clone size: NA; CDR3 protein: CASSPQTGVTDTQYF; CDR3 DNA: TGTGCCAGCAGCCCCCAGACAGGGGTCACAGATACGCAGTATTTT
D gene: NA; V gene: TRBV5-6; J gene: TRBJ2-7; clone size: NA; CDR3 protein: CASSLQGLSSEQYF; CDR3 DNA: TGTGCCAGCAGCTTACAGGGTCTTAGCAGTGAGCAGTACTTC
D gene: NA; V gene: TRBV20-1; J gene: TRBJ1-5; clone size: few; CDR3 protein: CSARGGAGPQPQHF; CDR3 DNA: TGCAGTGCTAGAGGAGGGGCAGGGCCTCAGCCCCAGCATTTT
D gene: NA; V gene: TRBV7-2; J gene: TRBJ2-5; clone size: NA; CDR3 protein: CASSPYKGDQETQYF; CDR3 DNA: TGTGCCAGCAGCCCCTATAAGGGGGACCAAGAGACCCAGTACTTC
D gene: NA; V gene: TRBV5-1; J gene: TRBJ1-3; clone size: NA; CDR3 protein: CASSLDVGGSGNTIYF; CDR3 DNA: TGCGCCAGCAGCTTGGACGTGGGGGGCTCTGGAAACACCATATATTTT
D gene: TRBD2; V gene: TRBV28; J gene: TRBJ2-4; clone size: few; CDR3 protein: CASSKLGRGTNIQYF; CDR3 DNA: TGTGCCAGCAGTAAACTAGGGCGGGGGACGAACATTCAGTACTTC
D gene: TRBD1; V gene: TRBV20-1; J gene: TRBJ2-7; clone size: NA; CDR3 protein: CSVLGQGATYEQYF; CDR3 DNA: TGCAGTGTCCTTGGGCAGGGGGCTACTTACGAGCAGTACTTC
D gene: NA; V gene: TRBV20-1; J gene: TRBJ2-5; clone size: NA; CDR3 protein: CSAIYQGETQYF; CDR3 DNA: TGCAGTGCTATATACCAGGGGGAGACCCAGTACTTC
D gene: NA; V gene: TRBV28; J gene: TRBJ2-1; clone size: few; CDR3 protein: CASGVSRTVSYNEQFF; CDR3 DNA: TGTGCCAGCGGGGTTAGCAGGACAGTCTCCTACAATGAGCAGTTCTTC
D gene: NA; V gene: TRBV12-3/TRBV12-4; J gene: TRBJ2-1; clone size: many; CDR3 protein: CASRPYNEQFF; CDR3 DNA: TGTGCCAGCCGCCCCTACAATGAGCAGTTCTTC
D gene: NA; V gene: TRBV7-6; J gene: TRBJ2-2; clone size: many; CDR3 protein: CASSFGHRQNTGELFF; CDR3 DNA: TGTGCCAGCAGCTTTGGACACCGACAGAACACCGGGGAGCTGTTTTTT
D gene: TRBD2; V gene: TRBV3-1; J gene: TRBJ2-7; clone size: NA; CDR3 protein: CASTPTSGSHYEQYF; CDR3 DNA: TGTGCCAGCACACCAACTAGCGGGAGTCACTACGAGCAGTACTTC
D gene: NA; V gene: TRBV4-3; J gene: TRBJ2-7; clone size: few; CDR3 protein: CASSQGPEYSYEQYF; CDR3 DNA: TGCGCCAGCAGCCAAGGTCCAGAATACTCCTACGAGCAGTACTTC
D gene: TRBD2; V gene: TRBV20-1; J gene: TRBJ2-5; clone size: NA; CDR3 protein: CSAVSGSDETQYF; CDR3 DNA: TGCAGTGCCGTTAGCGGGAGCGACGAGACCCAGTACTTC
D gene: NA; V gene: TRBV7-9; J gene: TRBJ2-7; clone size: NA; CDR3 protein: CASSSLREISYEQYF; CDR3 DNA: TGTGCCAGCAGCTCCCTAAGGGAGATCTCCTACGAGCAGTACTTC